These T cell receptor beta chains were read from a single sample in a study of cytomegalovirus exposure and HLA in healthy donors. Repertoires were generated with immunoSEQ multiplex PCR, while TCRdb's copy carries only in-frame clones and drops some. The sample shows about 93,000 clones, around four fifths of them seen only once. Sequenced material: PBMCs. The receptor source for this set is a boy between 10 and 17 years old in good health and CMV-seronegative. Both conserved end residues are part of each CDR3. D genes are given only for firm matches. Size tells how often a clone was seen (once, few, many) or the class of an expanded clone, and some rows leave it out.

V gene: TRBV28; J gene: TRBJ2-5; clone size: .; D gene: TRBD1; CDR3 DNA: TGTGCCAGCAGTTTAGTCGGGACAGGGAAGACCCAGTACTTC; CDR3 protein: CASSLVGTGKTQYF
V gene: TRBV5-4; J gene: TRBJ2-7; clone size: few; D gene: .; CDR3 DNA: TGTGCCAGCAGCTGGGGCTGGAGCTCCTACGAGCAGTACTTC; CDR3 protein: CASSWGWSSYEQYF
V gene: TRBV27; J gene: TRBJ2-7; clone size: once; D gene: .; CDR3 DNA: TGTGCCAGCAGTTTATCTGGCGGATGGACCTACGAGCAGTACTTC; CDR3 protein: CASSLSGGWTYEQYF
V gene: TRBV10-3; J gene: TRBJ2-1; clone size: .; D gene: .; CDR3 DNA: TGTGCCATCAGTGAGTCGACGGGTTACAATGAGCAGTTCTTC; CDR3 protein: CAISESTGYNEQFF
V gene: TRBV6-4; J gene: TRBJ2-3; clone size: .; D gene: .; CDR3 DNA: TGTGCCAGCAGTCCCGGGCAGGGGAGCACAGATACGCAGTATTTT; CDR3 protein: CASSPGQGSTDTQYF
V gene: TRBV7-3; J gene: TRBJ2-7; clone size: .; D gene: TRBD1; CDR3 DNA: TGTGCCAGCAGCTTCGGGACAGGGGGTTCCTACGAGCAGTACTTC; CDR3 protein: CASSFGTGGSYEQYF
V gene: TRBV27; J gene: TRBJ2-7; clone size: once; D gene: .; CDR3 DNA: TGTGCCAGCACTGAACACGGACGGGGCGAGCAGTACTTC; CDR3 protein: CASTEHGRGEQYF
V gene: TRBV6-5; J gene: TRBJ1-1; clone size: .; D gene: .; CDR3 DNA: TGTGCCAGCAGTTATAATAATTTGTGGAACACTGAAGCTTTCTTT; CDR3 protein: CASSYNNLWNTEAFF
V gene: TRBV6-5; J gene: TRBJ1-5; clone size: .; D gene: TRBD1; CDR3 DNA: TGTGCCAGCAGCTTACGGGCAGGGGGCCAGCCCCAGCATTTT; CDR3 protein: CASSLRAGGQPQHF
V gene: TRBV6-9; J gene: TRBJ2-2; clone size: .; D gene: .; CDR3 DNA: TGTGCCAGCATGGAGCTCCCGAACACCGGGGAGCTGTTTTTT; CDR3 protein: CASMELPNTGELFF
V gene: TRBV28; J gene: TRBJ2-7; clone size: .; D gene: TRBD1; CDR3 DNA: TGTGCCAGCAAGCAGGGGGATTCCTACGAGCAGTACTTC; CDR3 protein: CASKQGDSYEQYF
V gene: TRBV6-5; J gene: TRBJ2-7; clone size: .; D gene: .; CDR3 DNA: TGTGCCAGCAGTCGGTCAGGCCTATACTACGAGCAGTACTTC; CDR3 protein: CASSRSGLYYEQYF
V gene: TRBV6-6; J gene: TRBJ2-1; clone size: .; D gene: .; CDR3 DNA: TGTGCCAGCAGCCCCTCCGAGGGCTCCTACAATGAGCAGTTCTTC; CDR3 protein: CASSPSEGSYNEQFF
V gene: TRBV7-8; J gene: TRBJ2-1; clone size: .; D gene: TRBD2; CDR3 DNA: TGTGCCAGCAGCCCAACTAGCGTCTACAATGAGCAGTTCTTC; CDR3 protein: CASSPTSVYNEQFF
V gene: TRBV28; J gene: TRBJ1-3; clone size: .; D gene: .; CDR3 DNA: TGTGCCAGCAGTACCCAGGACTCTGGAAACACCATATATTTT; CDR3 protein: CASSTQDSGNTIYF
V gene: TRBV7-9; J gene: TRBJ1-4; clone size: .; D gene: .; CDR3 DNA: TGTGCCAGCAGACCGGCGGTGGCTAATGAAAAACTGTTTTTT; CDR3 protein: CASRPAVANEKLFF
V gene: TRBV30; J gene: TRBJ2-7; clone size: few; D gene: TRBD2; CDR3 DNA: TGTGCCTGGTCTGCGGGAGTCTACGAGCAGTACTTC; CDR3 protein: CAWSAGVYEQYF
V gene: TRBV30; J gene: TRBJ1-5; clone size: .; D gene: TRBD1; CDR3 DNA: TGTGCCTGGAGTTTACCAGGGGGGAGCAATCAGCCCCAGCATTTT; CDR3 protein: CAWSLPGGSNQPQHF
V gene: TRBV29-1; J gene: TRBJ2-6; clone size: .; D gene: .; CDR3 DNA: TGCAGCGTTGAAGATAGCGTAGCGTTAGGGGCCAACGTCCTGACTTTC; CDR3 protein: CSVEDSVALGANVLTF
V gene: TRBV5-6; J gene: TRBJ1-1; clone size: few; D gene: TRBD1; CDR3 DNA: TGTGCCAGCAGCTGGGGACAGCCGAACACTGAAGCTTTCTTT; CDR3 protein: CASSWGQPNTEAFF
V gene: TRBV13; J gene: TRBJ1-5; clone size: once; D gene: TRBD1; CDR3 DNA: TGTGCCAGCAGCCGAAGGACAGGCGGCAATCAGCCCCAGCATTTT; CDR3 protein: CASSRRTGGNQPQHF
V gene: TRBV6-1; J gene: TRBJ1-2; clone size: once; D gene: .; CDR3 DNA: TGTGCCAGCAGTGATCCGGGAACAGAGACCTATGGCTACACCTTC; CDR3 protein: CASSDPGTETYGYTF
V gene: TRBV29-1; J gene: TRBJ2-1; clone size: once; D gene: .; CDR3 DNA: TGCAGCGTTGAGGGGCAGAGAACCTTCTACAATGAGCAGTTCTTC; CDR3 protein: CSVEGQRTFYNEQFF
V gene: TRBV6-1; J gene: TRBJ2-1; clone size: .; D gene: TRBD1; CDR3 DNA: TGTGCCAGCAGAGGGACAGGGGGCCGATACAATGAGCAGTTCTTC; CDR3 protein: CASRGTGGRYNEQFF
V gene: TRBV5-1; J gene: TRBJ1-1; clone size: .; D gene: .; CDR3 DNA: TGCGCCAGCAGCTTGGGGGGGCTGAACACTGAAGCTTTCTTT; CDR3 protein: CASSLGGLNTEAFF
V gene: TRBV15; J gene: TRBJ2-7; clone size: .; D gene: .; CDR3 DNA: TGTGCCACCAGCAGGGAATCCGGGACACAGTCTTGGGAGCAGTACTTC; CDR3 protein: CATSRESGTQSWEQYF
V gene: TRBV5-1; J gene: TRBJ2-5; clone size: .; D gene: .; CDR3 DNA: TGCGCCAGCAGCTTGGCCTATGGGGAGGAGACCCAGTACTTC; CDR3 protein: CASSLAYGEETQYF
V gene: TRBV28; J gene: TRBJ1-2; clone size: .; D gene: .; CDR3 DNA: TGTGCCAGCAGTTTCTCAGGATTCGGTGGCTACACCTTC; CDR3 protein: CASSFSGFGGYTF
V gene: TRBV4-3; J gene: TRBJ2-7; clone size: .; D gene: TRBD1; CDR3 DNA: TGCGCCAGCAGCCAAGATAGGGGGACAGGGGGTTACGAGCAGTACTTC; CDR3 protein: CASSQDRGTGGYEQYF
V gene: TRBV9; J gene: TRBJ1-4; clone size: .; D gene: .; CDR3 DNA: TGTGCCAGCAGCGTCGTGGGGGCTACTAATGAAAAACTGTTTTTT; CDR3 protein: CASSVVGATNEKLFF
V gene: TRBV6-5; J gene: TRBJ2-7; clone size: .; D gene: TRBD1; CDR3 DNA: TGTGCCAGCAGTTACGGGACAGGGACCTACGAGCAGTACTTC; CDR3 protein: CASSYGTGTYEQYF
V gene: TRBV9; J gene: TRBJ2-1; clone size: .; D gene: TRBD2; CDR3 DNA: TGTGCCAGCAGCGTAAACTCACTAGCGGTCTACAATGAGCAGTTCTTC; CDR3 protein: CASSVNSLAVYNEQFF
V gene: TRBV7-9; J gene: TRBJ1-2; clone size: .; D gene: TRBD1; CDR3 DNA: TGTGCCAGCAGCTTTTCTGGGACAGATCATGGCTACACCTTC; CDR3 protein: CASSFSGTDHGYTF
V gene: TRBV30; J gene: TRBJ1-1; clone size: .; D gene: .; CDR3 DNA: TGTGCCTGGAGAGGGGCCCCTGTAGGGACTGAAGCTTTCTTT; CDR3 protein: CAWRGAPVGTEAFF
V gene: TRBV28; J gene: TRBJ2-6; clone size: .; D gene: TRBD1; CDR3 DNA: TGTGCCAGCAGGCGACAGGGGGCGCGGGGGGCCAACGTCCTGACTTTC; CDR3 protein: CASRRQGARGANVLTF
V gene: TRBV7-9; J gene: TRBJ1-1; clone size: .; D gene: .; CDR3 DNA: TGTGCCAGCAGCTGGGGGACTTGGAACACTGAAGCTTTCTTT; CDR3 protein: CASSWGTWNTEAFF
V gene: TRBV7-8; J gene: TRBJ2-1; clone size: .; D gene: TRBD1; CDR3 DNA: TGTGCCAGCAGTTATCCGGGACAGAACAATGAGCAGTTCTTC; CDR3 protein: CASSYPGQNNEQFF
V gene: TRBV4-3; J gene: TRBJ2-1; clone size: few; D gene: TRBD2; CDR3 DNA: TGCGCCAGCAGCCAAGATATGGGACTAGCGGGAGTCAATGAGCAGTTCTTC; CDR3 protein: CASSQDMGLAGVNEQFF
V gene: TRBV7-7; J gene: TRBJ2-5; clone size: .; D gene: TRBD2; CDR3 DNA: TGTGCCAGCAGCCATGGAATAGCGGGAGGTTATGAGACCCAGTACTTC; CDR3 protein: CASSHGIAGGYETQYF
V gene: TRBV6-5; J gene: TRBJ2-3; clone size: .; D gene: .; CDR3 DNA: TGTGCCAGCAGTTACGGCGGAACAGATACGCAGTATTTT; CDR3 protein: CASSYGGTDTQYF
V gene: TRBV7-9; J gene: TRBJ1-1; clone size: .; D gene: TRBD1; CDR3 DNA: TGTGCCAGCAGCGAAGGGGGACAGGGGACTGAAGCTTTCTTT; CDR3 protein: CASSEGGQGTEAFF
V gene: TRBV2; J gene: TRBJ2-5; clone size: .; D gene: .; CDR3 DNA: TGTGCCAGCAGGGACTCAGAAGAGACCCAGTACTTC; CDR3 protein: CASRDSEETQYF
V gene: TRBV10-3; J gene: TRBJ2-1; clone size: .; D gene: TRBD1; CDR3 DNA: TGTGCCATCAGTGATGTTCAGGGGGAAAACAATGAGCAGTTCTTC; CDR3 protein: CAISDVQGENNEQFF
V gene: TRBV12-5; J gene: TRBJ2-1; clone size: .; D gene: .; CDR3 DNA: TGTGCTAGTGCGACTGCGATCTCCTACAATGAGCAGTTCTTC; CDR3 protein: CASATAISYNEQFF
V gene: TRBV11-1; J gene: TRBJ2-5; clone size: .; D gene: TRBD2; CDR3 DNA: TGTGCCAGCAGCTTAAGTCTAGCGGGGCCCCAAGAGACCCAGTACTTC; CDR3 protein: CASSLSLAGPQETQYF
V gene: TRBV29-1; J gene: TRBJ1-1; clone size: .; D gene: .; CDR3 DNA: TGCAGCGTTATGCGGGCAGGGGCGATGAACACTGAAGCTTTCTTT; CDR3 protein: CSVMRAGAMNTEAFF
V gene: TRBV13; J gene: TRBJ2-1; clone size: few; D gene: .; CDR3 DNA: TGTGCCAGCAGCGCAACAGGGAATGAGCAGTTCTTC; CDR3 protein: CASSATGNEQFF
V gene: TRBV9; J gene: TRBJ1-1; clone size: .; D gene: .; CDR3 DNA: TGTGCCAGCAGCCTCAACGTCGTTGGAGGCACTGAAGCTTTCTTT; CDR3 protein: CASSLNVVGGTEAFF
V gene: TRBV7-3; J gene: TRBJ2-1; clone size: .; D gene: .; CDR3 DNA: TGTGCCAGCAGCTTAACTGCGGGCGATGAGCAGTTCTTC; CDR3 protein: CASSLTAGDEQFF
V gene: TRBV19; J gene: TRBJ1-1; clone size: once; D gene: .; CDR3 DNA: TGTGCCAGTAGACAGGGAGAGGGGACTGAAGCTTTCTTT; CDR3 protein: CASRQGEGTEAFF
V gene: TRBV7-2; J gene: TRBJ2-2; clone size: .; D gene: TRBD2; CDR3 DNA: TGTGCCAGCAGCCAACGACTAGCGGGACTCACCGGGGAGCTGTTTTTT; CDR3 protein: CASSQRLAGLTGELFF
V gene: TRBV25-1; J gene: TRBJ1-2; clone size: .; D gene: .; CDR3 DNA: TGTGCCAGCAGTGAATGGGAGGGAGCTAACTATGGCTACACCTTC; CDR3 protein: CASSEWEGANYGYTF
V gene: TRBV13; J gene: TRBJ2-3; clone size: .; D gene: TRBD2; CDR3 DNA: TGTGCCAGCAGCTTAGTGACTAGCGGGAGCATAGATACGCAGTATTTT; CDR3 protein: CASSLVTSGSIDTQYF
V gene: TRBV30; J gene: TRBJ1-5; clone size: .; D gene: .; CDR3 DNA: TGTGCCTGGGACACAGGGAAGGGTCAGCCCCAGCATTTT; CDR3 protein: CAWDTGKGQPQHF
V gene: TRBV27; J gene: TRBJ2-7; clone size: .; D gene: TRBD2; CDR3 DNA: TGTGCCAGCAGTTGGACTAGCGAAGGGTCCGAGCAGTACTTC; CDR3 protein: CASSWTSEGSEQYF
V gene: TRBV5-1; J gene: TRBJ2-7; clone size: .; D gene: .; CDR3 DNA: TGCGCCAGCAGCTTGGCGACAGACACCTACGAGCAGTACTTC; CDR3 protein: CASSLATDTYEQYF
V gene: TRBV25-1; J gene: TRBJ2-1; clone size: .; D gene: .; CDR3 DNA: TGTGCCAGCAGTGAAACTCCGTACGCAGGGGTCTCCTACAATGAGCAGTTCTTC; CDR3 protein: CASSETPYAGVSYNEQFF